The following is a T cell receptor beta chain sequence with its context. Germline-derived CDR1 and CDR2 are MNHEY and SMNVEV (reference sequence). J lost 4 bases, V lost 5 bases, and 10 bases had no gene match. The CDR3 loop spans 15 amino acids. The data were obtained in a study of cytomegalovirus exposure and HLA in healthy donors. In the PCR, 60 Vbeta and 13 Jbeta primers were used. Assay: immunoSEQ multiplex PCR; the TCRdb copy retains only in-frame clones and omits some. The sample yields some 110,000 clones, 71% seen once. The chain combines TRBV27 with TRBJ2-5; 7 bases line up with TRBD2. This receptor was taken from a female donor in good health and CMV-seronegative. The sequencing sample was made of PBMCs. This chain's CDR3 is CASSVLREPPETQYF. The CDR3 DNA reads as TGTGCCAGCAGTGTTCTGCGGGAGCCTCCAGAGACCCAGTACTTC.